This T cell receptor beta chain originates from a study of blood T cell repertoires in COVID-19. As for the study in general: Whether acute or convalescent, the COVID-19 samples came from the United States, Italy and Spain.

On this clone: Mismatch with germline at one junction end may stem from a read error.

Repertoires were generated with immunoSEQ multiplex PCR, while TCRdb's copy carries only in-frame clones and drops some. The data show 250,000 to 300,000 clones, under 90% seen once. CDR1 is MNHEY and CDR2 is SVGAGI in the germline V gene. This CDR3 comprises 15 residues. Sequences were obtained from peripheral blood. The V and J genes are TRBV6-5 and TRBJ1-2; D perhaps matches TRBD1 (6 bases). The sequence was collected from an older woman with active or convalescent COVID-19. The CDR3 nucleotides are TGTGCCAGCAGTGACTCCCTGGGGGCGAATTATGGCTACACCTTC. Its protein product is CASSDSLGANYGYTF.